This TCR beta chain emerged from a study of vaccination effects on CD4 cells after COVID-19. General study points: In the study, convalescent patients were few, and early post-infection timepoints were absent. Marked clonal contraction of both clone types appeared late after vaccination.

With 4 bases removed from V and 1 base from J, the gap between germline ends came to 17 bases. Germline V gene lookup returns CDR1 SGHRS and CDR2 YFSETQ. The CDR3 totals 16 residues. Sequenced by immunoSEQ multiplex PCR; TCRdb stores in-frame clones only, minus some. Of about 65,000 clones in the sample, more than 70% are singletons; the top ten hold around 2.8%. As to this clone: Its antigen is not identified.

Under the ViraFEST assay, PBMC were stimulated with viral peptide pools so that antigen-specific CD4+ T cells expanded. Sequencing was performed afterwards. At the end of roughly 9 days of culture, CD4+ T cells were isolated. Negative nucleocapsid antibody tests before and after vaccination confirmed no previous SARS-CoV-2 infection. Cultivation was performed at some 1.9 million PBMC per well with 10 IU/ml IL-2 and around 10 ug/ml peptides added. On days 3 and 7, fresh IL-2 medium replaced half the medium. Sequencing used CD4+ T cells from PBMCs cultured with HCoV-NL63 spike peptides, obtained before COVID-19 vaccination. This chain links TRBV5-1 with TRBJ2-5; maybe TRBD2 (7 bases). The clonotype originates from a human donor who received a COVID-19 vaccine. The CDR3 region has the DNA TGCGCCAGCAGCGATCTTCGGGGGGCCCCCCAAGAGACCCAGTACTTC. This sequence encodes CASSDLRGAPQETQYF.